The clone carrying this TCR beta chain appeared a single time. Its target is not known. Because the CDR3 is missing its conserved closing phenylalanine or tryptophan, this is likely a read error. No cell sorting was done before RNA was extracted from the tissue. Germline trimming cut 2 bases from V and 1 base from J; bases unmatched to any gene: 16. The CDR3 has 21 residues. Germline values: CDR1 DFQATT, CDR2 SNEGSKA (reference sequence). The data were taken from a study of tumor and adjacent non-tumor tissue in lung cancer. Study overall: Stage I to III disease affected 10 men and about five women aged about 30 to 85. Samples averaged about 4.2 million productive TCRbeta reads each. Findings of the study overall: Compared with tumor, normal lung showed significantly lower TCR diversity. Higher tumor TCR diversity was associated with shorter survival.

TCRbeta libraries were built with three rounds of nested PCR, modified from ARM-PCR. Each CDR3 protein is one row after TCRdb ran MiXCR on the multiplex PCR reads. Of 70,000 to 90,000 distinct CDR3 sequences in the sample, 75% to 90% were seen once. The sample was lung tumor tissue. The chain is built from TRBV20-1 and TRBJ2-3; 15 bases fit TRBD2. The TCR originated in a woman in her fifties or sixties with non-small cell lung cancer. CDR3 in DNA: TGCAGTGCTAGACAACCCTGGTCCGGGACTAGCGGGAGGTGGGGCACAGATACGCAGTATCGT. It translates to CSARQPWSGTSGRWGTDTQYR.